This T cell receptor beta chain was obtained from a study of spatial heterogeneity in lung cancer. The wider study: Each distinct TCR and UMI combination averaged more than ten appearances in raw reads.

Every cDNA TCR molecule received its own unique molecular identifier. TCRdb called the 5' RACE reads again in MiXCR, with one record for every CDR3 protein. This table has about 23,000 distinct CDR3 sequences, about 4.7% appearing once. Specified time point: sample taken at primary tumor resection. Untreated early-stage non-small cell lung cancer patients, fewer than 85 in total, were the donors. Researchers sequenced whole RNA taken from tumor, nontumor lung or frozen PBMC without sorting. This clonotype occurred many times. Trimming at V came to 4 bases and at J to 0 bases, leaving 8 bases not matched to a gene. The germline V gene encodes CDR1 SGHRS and CDR2 YFSETQ. CDR3 length: 16 residues.

Sequenced material: PBMCs, taken at surgery. The rearrangement uses TRBV5-1 and TRBJ2-3, with 7 nucleotides matching TRBD2. This sequence originates from a male donor with early-stage non-small cell lung cancer. The CDR3 DNA follows: TGCGCCAGCAGCCCTCCCCTAGCGGATAGCACAGATACGCAGTATTTT. Its protein is CASSPPLADSTDTQYF.